This TCR beta chain was sequenced in a study of blood T cell repertoires in COVID-19. The overall study: The United States, Italy and Spain were the sources of the acute and convalescent COVID-19 samples. The analysed material was cDNA or gDNA that came from T cells, B-cell-depleted T cells, or PBMCs.

CDR1 MNHEY and CDR2 SVGAGI come from the germline V gene. CDR3 length: 15 residues. V was shortened by 6 bases and J by 2 bases, with 17 bases between the two germline ends. Original processing methods: Reference gene primer amplification gave nucleated cell count estimates. Here immunoSEQ multiplex PCR was the method, and the copy in TCRdb shows in-frame clones only, minus some. V and J calls and clone size are copied from that table; D and trimming were computed from the DNA. The sample gives a few hundred thousand clones, around 86% of which show up once; about 3% is in the top ten. V is TRBV6-5 and J is TRBJ2-7; D perhaps matches TRBD2 (5 bases). Sequenced material: peripheral blood. The TCR sequence derives from a woman aged 30 to 39 with active or convalescent COVID-19. The CDR3 DNA follows: TGTGCCAGCAGGCCCGGGAATCCCGGGCCCTACGAGCAGTACTTC. Its translation is CASRPGNPGPYEQYF.